The 2 T cell receptor beta chains given below trace back to one sample, sequenced in a study of tumor-infiltrating lymphocytes in primary liver carcinoma. The input was roughly 0.5 ug total RNA; TCR beta cDNA was made from it with a constant-region primer. For TCR beta, libraries were produced by three nested multiplex PCR rounds using slightly modified ARM-PCR. The first two PCR rounds used TRBV1-TRBV30 forward primers with a C-beta reverse primer, roughly 11 cycles each. TCRdb called the multiplex PCR reads again in MiXCR, with one record for every CDR3 protein. This table has approximately 340,000 distinct CDR3 sequences, approximately 65% appearing once. Germline DNA was also extracted, and blood RNA was taken from unsorted whole blood. Input material: peripheral blood. The receptors shown here come from a man in his forties or fifties with primary liver carcinoma and hepatitis B virus infection.

For this clonotype: At one end the junction does not follow the germline gene, possibly because of a read error. The J gene is TRBJ2-3, the V gene TRBV11-2; tentatively, D is TRBD1 (6 bases). This CDR3 contains 15 residues. Germline V gene sequence: CDR1 SGHAT, CDR2 FQNNGV. This CDR3 reads CASRIHYGGTDMQYF. In nucleotides, the CDR3 is TGTGCCAGCAGAATCCATTATGGGGGCACAGATATGCAGTACTTT.

Concerning this clonotype itself: One junction end does not reproduce the germline sequence, and a read error may be involved. The chain is built from TRBV6-2 or TRBV6-3 and TRBJ1-5, with D unclear. The CDR3 length is 15 residues. Germline V gene sequence: CDR1 MNHEY, CDR2 SVGEGT. CDR3 sequence reads: CTSTDWGNGNQPQHF. In DNA form, the CDR3 reads TGTACCAGCACGGATTGGGGTAATGGCAATCAGCCCCAGCATTTT.